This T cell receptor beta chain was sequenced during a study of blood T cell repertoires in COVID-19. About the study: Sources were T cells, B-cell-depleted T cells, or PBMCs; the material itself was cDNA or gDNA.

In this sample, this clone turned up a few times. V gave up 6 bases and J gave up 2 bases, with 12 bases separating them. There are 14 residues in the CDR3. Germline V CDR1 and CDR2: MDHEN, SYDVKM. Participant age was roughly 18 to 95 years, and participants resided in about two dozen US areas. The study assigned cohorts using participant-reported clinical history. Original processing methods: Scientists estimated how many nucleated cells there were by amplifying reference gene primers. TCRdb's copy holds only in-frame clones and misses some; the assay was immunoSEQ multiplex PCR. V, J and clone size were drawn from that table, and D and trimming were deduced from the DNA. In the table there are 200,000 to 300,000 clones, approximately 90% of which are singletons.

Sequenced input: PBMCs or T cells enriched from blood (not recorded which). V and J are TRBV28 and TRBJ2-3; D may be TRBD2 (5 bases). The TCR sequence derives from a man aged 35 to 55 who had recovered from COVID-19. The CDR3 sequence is CASSLGLFTDTQYF. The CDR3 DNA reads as TGTGCCAGCAGCCTCGGACTGTTCACAGATACGCAGTATTTT.